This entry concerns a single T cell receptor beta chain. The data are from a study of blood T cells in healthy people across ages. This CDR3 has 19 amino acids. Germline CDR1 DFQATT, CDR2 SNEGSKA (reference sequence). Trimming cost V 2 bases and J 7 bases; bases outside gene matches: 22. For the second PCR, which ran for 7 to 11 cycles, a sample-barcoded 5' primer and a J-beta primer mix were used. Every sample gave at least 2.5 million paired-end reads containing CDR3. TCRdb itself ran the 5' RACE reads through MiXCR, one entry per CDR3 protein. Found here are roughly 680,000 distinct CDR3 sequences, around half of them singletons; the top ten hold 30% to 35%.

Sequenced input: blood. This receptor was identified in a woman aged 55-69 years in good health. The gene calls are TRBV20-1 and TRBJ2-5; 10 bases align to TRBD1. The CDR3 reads CSARSQTLDPGTGEWTQYF. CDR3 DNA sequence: TGCAGTGCTAGATCCCAAACTCTAGACCCCGGGACAGGGGAGTGGACCCAGTACTTC.